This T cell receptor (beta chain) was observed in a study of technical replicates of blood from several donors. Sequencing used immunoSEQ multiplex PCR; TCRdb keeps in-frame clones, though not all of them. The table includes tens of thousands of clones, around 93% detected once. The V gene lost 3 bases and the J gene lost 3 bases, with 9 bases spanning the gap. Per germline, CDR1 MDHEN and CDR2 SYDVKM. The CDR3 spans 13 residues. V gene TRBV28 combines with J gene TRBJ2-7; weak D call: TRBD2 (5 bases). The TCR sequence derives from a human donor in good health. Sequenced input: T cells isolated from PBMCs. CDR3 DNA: TGTGCCAGCAGTTTGCGGGCTAACTACGAGCAGTACTTC. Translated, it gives CASSLRANYEQYF.